These 15 T cell receptor beta chains came from one sample sequenced in a study of T-cell reconstitution after alpha-beta-depleted transplantation in children. As it was prepared, the TCRbeta library received unique molecular identifiers. TCRdb used MiXCR to reprocess the PCR reads, holding one entry per CDR3 protein. The sample has more than 300,000 distinct CDR3 sequences; under 20% are singletons. Here the sequenced sample was PBMCs, mostly from graft donor cells, taken 360 days after TCRalphabeta/CD19-depleted stem cell transplant. These receptors were taken from a male patient under 10 years old who had a stem cell transplant for acute lymphoblastic leukemia, so the T cells may come from the graft donor.

V and J are TRBV20-1 and TRBJ1-6, with D unclear. The CDR3 contains 13 residues. Germline CDR1 and CDR2: DFQATT and SNEGSKA (reference sequence). Trimming pared 2 bases from V and 8 bases from J, leaving 10 bases between. CDR3 nucleotides: TGCAGTGCTAGAAGGGTTGTGGATTCACCCCTCCACTTT. Translating gives CSARRVVDSPLHF.

This chain joins TRBV3-1 and TRBJ2-7; 12 positions match TRBD2. The CDR3 runs 16 residues. The V gene end was trimmed by 4 bases and the J gene end by 5 bases; junction bases not matched to a gene: 9. Germline V gives CDR1 LGHDT, CDR2 YNNKEL (reference sequence). The CDR3 DNA is TGTGCCAGCAGCCCCCGGACTAGCGGGATCGAAAACGAGCAGTACTTC. Translating gives CASSPRTSGIENEQYF.

The sample holds a few counts of this clonotype. Here the CDR3 DNA reads TGTGCCAGCAGCGTATGGCCGCGGGGGCGAGGCTACACCTTC. Translated: CASSVWPRGRGYTF. The chain combines TRBV9 with TRBJ1-2; possible D gene TRBD1, 6 bases. V dropped 1 base and J dropped 8 bases, with 15 bases sitting between them. Germline CDR1 is SGDLS and CDR2 is YYNGEE. CDR3 length: 14 amino acids.

V gene TRBV28 combines with J gene TRBJ2-7, with a tentative D call TRBD1 (5 bases). V dropped 3 bases and J dropped 0 bases, with 15 bases sitting between them. The CDR3 covers 16 residues. Germline CDR1 and CDR2: MDHEN and SYDVKM. CDR3 sequence: CASSFSGPRVSYEQYF. CDR3 bases: TGTGCCAGCAGTTTTTCGGGTCCCAGGGTCTCCTACGAGCAGTACTTC.

This rearrangement joins TRBV28 to TRBJ1-5; TRBD1 might be the D (5 bases). Germline V gene data show CDR1 as MDHEN and CDR2 as SYDVKM. This CDR3 is 11 amino acids long. V was clipped by 10 bases and J by 6 bases, with 10 bases between them. CDR3 amino acids: CATRESQPQHF. CDR3 coding DNA: TGTGCCACCAGGGAGAGTCAGCCCCAGCATTTT.

The rearrangement uses TRBV7-6 and TRBJ2-5; D call uncertain. The CDR3 runs to 9 residues. Germline CDR1 reads SGHVS; CDR2 reads FNYEAQ. With 9 bases removed from V and 3 bases from J, the gap between germline ends came to 2 bases. The CDR3 here is CARKETQYF. The CDR3 DNA is TGTGCCAGAAAAGAGACCCAGTACTTC.

This clonotype occurred many times. The chain joins TRBV28 to TRBJ1-3; perhaps TRBD1 as D (6 bases). This CDR3 comprises 15 residues. Germline V gene sequence: CDR1 MDHEN, CDR2 SYDVKM. The V and J ends lost 2 bases and 0 bases respectively, with 8 bases between them. The CDR3 DNA sequence: TGTGCCAGCAGTTTAAGGGGGGCCTCTGGAAACACCATATATTTT. This encodes CASSLRGASGNTIYF.

The chain uses TRBV5-1 and TRBJ2-7, with 8 bases fitting TRBD2. Germline-derived CDR1 and CDR2 are SGHRS and YFSETQ. CDR3 length: 15 residues. Unmatched junction bases numbered 9, after V lost 2 bases and J lost 5 bases. The CDR3 coding sequence is TGCGCCAGCAGCTTCGTAGCGGGGAGGGTCAACGAGCAGTACTTC. Its translation is CASSFVAGRVNEQYF.

This clonotype was observed many times. The V and J genes are TRBV21-1 and TRBJ2-1; TRBD1 was called by the table and not checked on the DNA. TRBV21-1 is shown as a pseudogene. There are 13 residues in the CDR3. The CDR3 region is CASCRGHYNEQFF. CDR3 nucleotide sequence: TGTGCCAGCTGCCGGGGCCACTACAATGAGCAGTTCTTC.

This clonotype turned up a few times. The CDR3 nucleotides read TGTGCCATCGGCGGGAGCCCGAACGAGCAGTACTTC. Protein: CAIGGSPNEQYF. V is TRBV10-3 and J is TRBJ2-7; 7 nucleotides agree with TRBD2. The junction had 6 bases not matched to a gene; V was cut back by 8 bases and J by 5 bases. Germline V lookup: CDR1 ENHRY, CDR2 SYGVKD. The CDR3 length is 12 residues.

V is TRBV5-1 and J is TRBJ2-1; D gene uncertain. There are 13 residues in the CDR3. Between the trimmed V and J ends, which lost 0 bases and 7 bases, there was a span of 8 bases. Germline V CDR1 and CDR2: SGHRS, YFSETQ. This CDR3 reads CASSLEGRNEQFF. In nucleotides, the CDR3 is TGCGCCAGCAGCTTGGAAGGGCGGAATGAGCAGTTCTTC.

V usage is TRBV12-3 or TRBV12-4 and J usage is TRBJ2-5, with D possibly matching TRBD2 (6 bases). V dropped 6 bases and J dropped 2 bases, with 10 bases sitting between them. The CDR3 runs to 13 residues. The CDR3 spells CASRGGLQETQYF. In DNA, the CDR3 is TGTGCCAGCAGGGGCGGACTACAAGAGACCCAGTACTTC.

V gene TRBV5-1 combines with J gene TRBJ2-7; TRBD2 matches 10 bases. The V gene end was trimmed by 3 bases and the J gene end by 0 bases; junction bases not matched to a gene: 6. Per germline, CDR1 SGHRS and CDR2 YFSETQ. This CDR3 has 16 amino acids. The CDR3 nucleotides read TGCGCCAGCAGCTCAACTAGCGGGATTAGCTCCTACGAGCAGTACTTC. As protein: CASSSTSGISSYEQYF.

In this sample, this clonotype turned up many times. It is unclear where the CDR3 begins or ends on the DNA, so no DNA is shown, and the CDR3 is as TCRdb lists it. The J gene is TRBJ2-2, the V gene TRBV6-2 or TRBV6-3. Germline V CDR1 and CDR2: MNHEY, SVGEGT. The CDR3 is 15 residues long, ends included. CDR3 loop: CASSSSYLNTGELFF.

This clonotype was observed at least ten times. The V call is TRBV7-2, the J call TRBJ2-1, with TRBD2 matching over 9 bases. Germline CDR1 reads SGHTA; CDR2 reads FQGNSA. CDR3 size: 16 residues. The trim removed 4 bases at V and 1 base at J, leaving 5 bases unmatched. The CDR3 loop is CASSSLAGVSYNEQFF. DNA of the CDR3: TGTGCCAGCAGCTCCTTAGCGGGAGTGTCCTACAATGAGCAGTTCTTC.